This T cell receptor beta chain was found in a study of T cells in Graves' hyperthyroidism and ophthalmopathy. This clonotype was detected many times. Its target is unknown. Researchers defined stable Graves' hyperthyroidism as no ophthalmopathy progression within 18 months. Lactation, pregnancy, other autoimmune disease or uncontrolled infection led to exclusion of patients. Amplified regions were TCR beta CDR3 sequences from RNA transcripts. During a first-round RT-PCR of the TCR CDR3, the HTBI primer set was used. TCRdb processed the multiplex PCR reads anew with MiXCR; each CDR3 protein has one entry. This sample has hundreds of thousands of distinct CDR3 sequences, with 15% to 19% found just once. Findings and limits, study-wide: It was a median around seven months before onset that the model predicted ophthalmopathy. Expanded thyroid clonotypes (above 0.001) were mostly also found in blood.

The TCR originated in a young woman with Graves' hyperthyroidism. Specimen: blood.

CDR3 loop: CASSFRPGRLGEKLFF. CDR3 sequence (DNA): TGCGCCAGCAGCTTCAGGCCGGGTAGGCTTGGGGAAAAACTGTTTTTT. The chain links TRBV5-1 to TRBJ1-4; D not resolved. The CDR3 totals 16 residues. Trimming left V 2 bases short and J 8 bases short, with 19 bases between. Germline V gene data show CDR1 as SGHRS and CDR2 as YFSETQ. Looking up the rest from reference TRBV5-1 and TRBJ1-4 gives the full variable domain: KAGVTQTPRYLIKTRGQQVTLSCSPISGHRSVSWYQQTPGQGLQFLFEYFSETQRNKGNFPGRFSGRQFSNSRSEMNVSTLELGDSALYLCASSFRPGRLGEKLFFGSGTQLSVL.